One and the same sample provided the 17 T cell receptor beta chains below, sequenced in a study of cutaneous CD30+ T cell lymphoproliferative disorder and hepatitis E. Assay: immunoSEQ multiplex PCR; the TCRdb copy retains only in-frame clones and omits some. The sample consists of 6,500 to 9,500 clones, roughly 70% of them appearing once. Source material: blood. These receptors were taken from a human donor with a cutaneous T cell lymphoproliferative disorder associated with hepatitis E virus.

The chain couples TRBV19 to TRBJ2-7; D may be TRBD1 or TRBD2 (6 bases each). From germline, CDR1 is LNHDA and CDR2 SQIVND (reference sequence). Trimming pared 0 bases from V and 5 bases from J, leaving 8 bases between. The CDR3 is 13 amino acids. Here the CDR3 DNA reads TGTGCCAGTAGTATAGAGAGGGGGGACGAGCAGTACTTC. Its translation: CASSIERGDEQYF. The full variable domain, with the rest looked up from reference TRBV19 and TRBJ2-7, is DGGITQSPKYLFRKEGQNVTLSCEQNLNHDAMYWYRQDPGQGLRLIYYSQIVNDFQKGDIAEGYSVSREKKESFPLTVTSAQKNPTAFYLCASSIERGDEQYFGPGTRLTVT.

CDR3 coding DNA: TGTGCCAGCCTGACAGGGGCCACTGAAGCTTTCTTT. Its protein is CASLTGATEAFF. The chain links TRBV6-1 to TRBJ1-1, with TRBD1 identical over 8 bases. This CDR3 comprises 12 residues. Germline CDR1 reads MNHNS; CDR2 reads SASEGT. V was clipped by 8 bases and J by 4 bases; unmatched bases: 3.

The chain has TRBV19 and TRBJ1-5, with D possibly being TRBD1 (5 bases). V was pared by 1 base and J by 7 bases, with 14 bases between. From germline, CDR1 is LNHDA and CDR2 SQIVND (reference sequence). This CDR3 is built from 15 residues. In nucleotides, the CDR3 is TGTGCCAGTAGTATAGGGGGGGTGGAGAAACAGCCCCAGCATTTT. This encodes CASSIGGVEKQPQHF.

The V and J genes are TRBV30 and TRBJ2-2; D not certain. The germline V and J ends were trimmed by 4 bases and 4 bases, with 13 bases remaining between them. This CDR3 region has 14 residues. Germline assignment: CDR1 GTSNPN and CDR2 SVGIG (reference sequence). The CDR3 here is CAWNGPSSTGELFF. CDR3 nucleotide sequence: TGTGCCTGGAATGGGCCGTCGAGCACCGGGGAGCTGTTTTTT.

This chain uses TRBV28 with TRBJ1-2; no firm D call. The CDR3 totals 18 residues. CDR1 is MDHEN and CDR2 is SYDVKM in the germline V gene. The V end lost 3 bases, the J end lost 1 base, and 21 bases lay between the germline ends. The chain's CDR3 is CASSFTPPSPNLNYGYTF. The CDR3 DNA reads TGTGCCAGCAGTTTTACCCCCCCGTCTCCTAACCTTAACTATGGCTACACCTTC.

This sequence joins TRBV10-3 and TRBJ2-7; the match to TRBD2 covers 13 bases. Trimming cost V 4 bases and J 1 base; bases outside gene matches: 4. Germline assignment: CDR1 ENHRY and CDR2 SYGVKD. This CDR3 region has 16 residues. CDR3 protein: CAISGRLAGGSYEQYF. The CDR3 nucleotides read TGTGCCATCAGTGGTCGACTAGCGGGGGGATCCTACGAGCAGTACTTC.

The chain employs TRBV5-1 and TRBJ2-2; 10 bases match TRBD2. Germline V gene sequence: CDR1 SGHRS, CDR2 YFSETQ. The CDR3 covers 15 residues. V lost 3 bases and J lost 1; bases outside the gene matches: 0. The CDR3 spells CASSWTSGNTGELFF. CDR3 coding DNA: TGCGCCAGCAGCTGGACTAGCGGGAACACCGGGGAGCTGTTTTTT.

The chain carries TRBV7-2 and TRBJ2-1; the D gene is possibly TRBD2 (5 bases). The germline V and J ends were trimmed by 6 bases and 9 bases, with 15 bases remaining between them. CDR1 and CDR2 (germline): SGHTA, FQGNSA. This CDR3 has 13 amino acids. CDR3 sequence: CASRAPGWREQFF. CDR3 sequence (DNA): TGTGCCAGCAGGGCCCCGGGGTGGCGTGAGCAGTTCTTC.

The chain uses TRBV19 and TRBJ2-1; 7 bases agree with TRBD1. The CDR3 is 12 residues long. CDR1 LNHDA and CDR2 SQIVND come from the germline V gene (reference sequence). Unmatched junction bases numbered 6, after V lost 4 bases and J lost 12 bases. Here the CDR3 DNA reads TGTGCCAGTAGTACTTATAGACAGGGGCAGTTCTTC. Amino acid sequence: CASSTYRQGQFF.

In this sample, this clone turned up a few times. The V gene is TRBV7-9, the J gene TRBJ1-5; 11 positions agree with TRBD1. Germline CDR1 is SEHNR and CDR2 is FQNEAQ (reference sequence). Trimming at V came to 6 bases and at J to 7 bases, leaving 2 bases not matched to a gene. This CDR3 comprises 13 residues. The CDR3 sequence is CASRGQGDQPQHF. Written as DNA, the CDR3 is TGTGCCAGCAGGGGACAGGGGGACCAGCCCCAGCATTTT.

J is TRBJ1-1 and V is TRBV4-1, with D maybe TRBD1 (5 bases). CDR3 length: 12 amino acids. Germline CDR1 and CDR2: MGHRA and YSYEKL. V lost 5 bases to trimming and J lost 6 bases, with 10 bases between them. The CDR3 DNA reads TGCGCCAGCAGCGGGGCGGGACCTGAAGCTTTCTTT. Translated, it gives CASSGAGPEAFF.

This clone was found a few times. The rearrangement links TRBV6-6 to TRBJ2-2; TRBD2 matches at 7 bases. With 7 bases clipped from V and 2 bases from J, the junction kept 10 bases outside the gene matches. The germline V gene encodes CDR1 MNHNY and CDR2 SVGAGI (reference sequence). The CDR3 extends over 16 amino acids. CDR3 in amino acids: CASILPGRVNTGELFF. The CDR3 nucleotides are TGTGCCAGCATCCTACCGGGGAGGGTCAACACCGGGGAGCTGTTTTTT.

The rearrangement links TRBV7-2 to TRBJ1-2; D uncertain. V lost 1 base to trimming and J lost 2 bases, with 5 bases between them. Germline CDR1 and CDR2: SGHTA and FQGNSA. The CDR3 runs to 13 residues. CDR3 sequence reads: CASSLEPNYGYTF. CDR3 nucleotide sequence: TGTGCCAGCAGCTTAGAACCGAACTATGGCTACACCTTC. Full variable domain (outside the CDR3, taken from reference TRBV7-2 and TRBJ1-2): GAGVSQSPSNKVTEKGKDVELRCDPISGHTALYWYRQSLGQGLEFLIYFQGNSAPDKSGLPSDRFSAERTGGSVSTLTIQRTQQEDSAVYLCASSLEPNYGYTFGSGTRLTVV.

The rearrangement joins TRBV5-1 to TRBJ1-1; D gene unclear. The V end lost 0 bases, the J end lost 5 bases, and 5 bases lay between the germline ends. Germline assignment: CDR1 SGHRS and CDR2 YFSETQ. The CDR3 covers 12 residues. The CDR3 coding sequence is TGCGCCAGCAGCTTGGTTGGGACTGAAGCTTTCTTT. The encoded protein is CASSLVGTEAFF.

The chain links TRBV21-1 to TRBJ1-1; the tabulated D call, TRBD1, remains unverified against the DNA. TRBV21-1 is labeled a pseudogene. This CDR3 has 15 amino acids. In DNA form, the CDR3 reads TGTGCCAGCAGTAGGACAGTTTCTAGGAACACTGAAGCTTTCTTT. As protein: CASSRTVSRNTEAFF.

The chain carries TRBV30 and TRBJ1-3; D gene uncertain. Trimming took 5 bases from V and 4 from J, leaving 12 bases between them. CDR1 is GTSNPN, CDR2 SVGIG, per germline (reference sequence). The CDR3 is 13 residues long. This chain's CDR3 is CAWGSLSGNTIYF. CDR3 in DNA: TGTGCCTGGGGGTCCCTTTCAGGAAACACCATATATTTT.

This clone was seen once. J is TRBJ2-2 and V is TRBV7-2; D ambiguous. The CDR3 is 13 residues long. Germline CDR1 and CDR2: SGHTA and FQGNSA. Trimming pared 5 bases from V and 6 bases from J, leaving 10 bases between. CDR3 bases: TGTGCCAGCAGCGATGAGGTGGCCGGGGAGCTGTTTTTT. Translating gives CASSDEVAGELFF.